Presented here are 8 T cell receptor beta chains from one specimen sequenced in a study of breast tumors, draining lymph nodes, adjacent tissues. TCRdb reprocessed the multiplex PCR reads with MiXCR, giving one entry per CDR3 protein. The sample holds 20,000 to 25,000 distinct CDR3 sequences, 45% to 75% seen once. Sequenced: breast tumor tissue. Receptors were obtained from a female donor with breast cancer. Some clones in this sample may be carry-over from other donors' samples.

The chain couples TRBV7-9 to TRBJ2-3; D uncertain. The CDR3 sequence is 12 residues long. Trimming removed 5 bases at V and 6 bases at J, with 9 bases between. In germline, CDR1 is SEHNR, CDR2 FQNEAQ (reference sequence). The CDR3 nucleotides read TGTGCCAGCAGCCCACATCTGGATACGCAGTATTTT. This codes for CASSPHLDTQYF.

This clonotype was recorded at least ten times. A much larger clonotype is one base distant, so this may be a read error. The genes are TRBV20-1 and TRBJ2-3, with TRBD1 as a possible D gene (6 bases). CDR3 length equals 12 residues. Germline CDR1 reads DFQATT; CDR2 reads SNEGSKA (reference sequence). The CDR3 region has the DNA TGCAGTGCTAGGAGGGACACAAATACGCCGTATTTT. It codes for CSARRDTNTPYF.

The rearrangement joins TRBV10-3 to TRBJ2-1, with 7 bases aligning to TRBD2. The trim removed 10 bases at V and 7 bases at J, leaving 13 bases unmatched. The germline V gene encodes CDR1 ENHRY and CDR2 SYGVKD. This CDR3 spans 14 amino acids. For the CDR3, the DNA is TGTGCCAGCAGGACGGGAGGACTGGGGAATGAGCAGTTCTTC. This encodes CASRTGGLGNEQFF.

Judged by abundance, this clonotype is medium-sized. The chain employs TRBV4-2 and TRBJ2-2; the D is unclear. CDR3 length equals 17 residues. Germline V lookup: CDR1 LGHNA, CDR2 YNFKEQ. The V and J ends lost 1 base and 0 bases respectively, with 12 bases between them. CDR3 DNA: TGTGCCAGCAGCCAAGCTGACTGGGTATCGAACACCGGGGAGCTGTTTTTT. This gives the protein CASSQADWVSNTGELFF.

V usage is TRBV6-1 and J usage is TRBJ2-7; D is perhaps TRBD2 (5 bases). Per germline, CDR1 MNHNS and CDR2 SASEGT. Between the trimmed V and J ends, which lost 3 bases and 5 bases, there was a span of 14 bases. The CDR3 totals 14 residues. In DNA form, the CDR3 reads TGTGCCAGCAGTGACTGGACGGGGTTCGACGAGCAGTACTTC. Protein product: CASSDWTGFDEQYF.

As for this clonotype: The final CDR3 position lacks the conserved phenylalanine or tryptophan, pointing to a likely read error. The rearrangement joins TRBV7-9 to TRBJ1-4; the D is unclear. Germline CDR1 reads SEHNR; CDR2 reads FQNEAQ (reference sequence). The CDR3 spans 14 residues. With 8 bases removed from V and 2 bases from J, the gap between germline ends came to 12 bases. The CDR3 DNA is TGTGCCAGCGGTGGGGATATCACTAATGAAAAACTGTTTCTT. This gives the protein CASGGDITNEKLFL.

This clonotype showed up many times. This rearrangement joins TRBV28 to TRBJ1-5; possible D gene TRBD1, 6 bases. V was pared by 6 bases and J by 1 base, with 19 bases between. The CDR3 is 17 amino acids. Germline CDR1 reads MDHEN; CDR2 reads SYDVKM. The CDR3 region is CASRPPNRVRSNQPQHF. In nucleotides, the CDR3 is TGTGCCAGCAGGCCCCCGAACAGGGTACGGAGCAATCAGCCCCAGCATTTT. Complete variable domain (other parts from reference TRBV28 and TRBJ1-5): DVKVTQSSRYLVKRTGEKVFLECVQDMDHENMFWYRQDPGLGLRLIYFSYDVKMKEKGDIPEGYSVSREKKERFSLILESASTNQTSMYLCASRPPNRVRSNQPQHFGDGTRLSIL.

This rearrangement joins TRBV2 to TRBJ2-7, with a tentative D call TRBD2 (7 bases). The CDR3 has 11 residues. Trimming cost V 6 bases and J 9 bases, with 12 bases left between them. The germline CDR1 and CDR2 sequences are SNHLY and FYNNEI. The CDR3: CASSGGPAQYF. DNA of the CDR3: TGTGCCAGCAGCGGGGGGCCGGCGCAGTACTTC.